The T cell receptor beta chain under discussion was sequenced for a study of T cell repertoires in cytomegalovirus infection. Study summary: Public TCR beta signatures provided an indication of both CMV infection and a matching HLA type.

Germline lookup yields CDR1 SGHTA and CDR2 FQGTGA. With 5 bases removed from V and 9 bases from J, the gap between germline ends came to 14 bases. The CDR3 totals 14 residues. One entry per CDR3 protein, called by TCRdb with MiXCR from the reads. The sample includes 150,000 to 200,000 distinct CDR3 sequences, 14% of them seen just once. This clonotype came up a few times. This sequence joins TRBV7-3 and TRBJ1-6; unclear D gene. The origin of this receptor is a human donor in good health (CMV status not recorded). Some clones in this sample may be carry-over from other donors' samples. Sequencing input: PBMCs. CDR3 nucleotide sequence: TGTGCCAGCAGCGCCAATCTACTCGGTTCACCCCTCCACTTT. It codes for CASSANLLGSPLHF.